The 5 T cell receptor beta chains given below trace back to one sample, sequenced in a study of blood T cells in healthy people across ages. A sample-barcoded 5' primer and a J-beta primer mix were used in a second PCR of roughly 7 to 11 cycles. TCRdb analysed the 5' RACE reads with MiXCR anew, one entry per CDR3 protein. This sample has roughly 1.4 million distinct CDR3 sequences; around 55% occur once, and the top ten carry 6.5% to 8.5%. The sequenced material came from blood. The receptors stem from a man aged 18 to 30 in good health.

The chain links TRBV20-1 to TRBJ2-1; D is perhaps TRBD1 (6 bases). Germline CDR1 reads DFQATT; CDR2 reads SNEGSKA (reference sequence). This CDR3 is built from 15 residues. Trimming removed 1 base from V and 3 bases from J, with 13 bases in between. The DNA of the CDR3 is TGCAGTGCTAGAGGGGGGCGGAACGGCTACAATGAGCAGTTCTTC. Amino acids: CSARGGRNGYNEQFF.

The V call is TRBV14, the J call TRBJ2-3; a possible D gene is TRBD2 (5 bases). The CDR3 totals 13 residues. Germline V gene sequence: CDR1 SGHDN, CDR2 FVKESK. V lost 4 bases and J 8 bases, leaving 13 bases between the germline ends. For the CDR3, the DNA is TGTGCCAGCAGCCTTGCCCTGGGGAGTACGCAGTATTTT. Translation: CASSLALGSTQYF. The full variable domain, completed using reference TRBV14 and TRBJ2-3, is EAGVTQFPSHSVIEKGQTVTLRCDPISGHDNLYWYRRVMGKEIKFLLHFVKESKQDESGMPNNRFLAERTGGTYSTLKVQPAELEDSGVYFCASSLALGSTQYFGPGTRLTVL.

V and J are TRBV11-2 and TRBJ1-4, with 7 positions matching TRBD1. The CDR3 extends over 15 amino acids. With 5 bases clipped from V and 7 bases from J, the junction kept 10 bases outside the gene matches. Germline-derived CDR1 and CDR2 are SGHAT and FQNNGV. CDR3 in amino acids: CASSTHRGRGEKLFF. The CDR3 nucleotides are TGTGCCAGCAGCACTCACAGGGGAAGAGGTGAAAAACTGTTTTTT.

The chain is built from TRBV4-3 and TRBJ1-4; tentative D call: TRBD1 (5 bases). Germline V CDR1 and CDR2: LGHNA, YSLEER. The germline V and J ends were trimmed by 0 bases and 5 bases, with 13 bases remaining between them. This CDR3 has 16 residues. CDR3 DNA: TGCGCCAGCAGCCAAGACAGAGGGGAGGGGAATGAAAAACTGTTTTTT. It encodes CASSQDRGEGNEKLFF.

V and J are TRBV6-1 and TRBJ1-5; TRBD1 might be the D (5 bases). Between the trimmed V and J ends, which lost 5 bases and 7 bases, there was a span of 12 bases. The germline gives CDR1 MNHNS, CDR2 SASEGT. The CDR3 totals 13 residues. The CDR3 DNA follows: TGTGCCAGCAGTCCAAAAGACAGCCAGCCCCAGCATTTT. It specifies CASSPKDSQPQHF.